These 16 T cell receptor beta chains came from one sample sequenced in a study of vaccination effects on CD4 cells after COVID-19. Clones were read by immunoSEQ multiplex PCR, and TCRdb kept only the in-frame ones, dropping some. In the table there are roughly 63,000 clones, around three quarters of which are singletons. These receptors are not linked to any known antigen. Under the ViraFEST assay, PBMC were stimulated with viral peptide pools so that antigen-specific CD4+ T cells expanded. Sequencing was performed afterwards. Having been cultured for about ten days, the cells underwent CD4+ T cell isolation. No vaccinee had earlier SARS-CoV-2 infection, and nucleocapsid antibodies were negative. Sequencing used CD4+ T cells from PBMCs cultured with HCoV-OC43 spike peptides, obtained before COVID-19 vaccination. The subset: HCoV-OC43 spike overlapping peptide pool stimulation. Receptor source: a human donor who received a COVID-19 vaccine.

The chain recombines TRBV20-1 with TRBJ1-1; no reliable D call. The germline V gene has CDR1 DFQATT and CDR2 SNEGSKA (reference sequence). V was cut by 5 bases and J by 7 bases, with 11 bases left in between. The CDR3 has 11 amino acids. The CDR3 DNA reads TGCAGTGCTGATGGTCGGGATGAAGCTTTCTTT. This translates into CSADGRDEAFF.

The chain recombines TRBV20-1 with TRBJ2-7, with unresolved D. Looked up from germline, CDR1 is DFQATT and CDR2 is SNEGSKA (reference sequence). This CDR3 region has 11 residues. The CDR3 DNA reads TGCAGCCCCAAGGGCCAATACGAGCAGTACGTC. Translation gives CSPKGQYEQYV.

The chain recombines TRBV6-6 with TRBJ1-5, with D hard to call. This CDR3 is 13 amino acids long. V lost 7 bases to trimming and J lost 4 bases, with 11 bases between them. Germline V gives CDR1 MNHNY, CDR2 SVGAGI (reference sequence). CDR3 region: CASISRANQPQHF. Written as DNA, the CDR3 is TGTGCCAGCATCTCGAGGGCAAATCAGCCCCAGCATTTT.

The rearrangement links TRBV5-1 to TRBJ2-5, with 7 bases that match TRBD1. The V gene's germline CDR1 is SGHRS and CDR2 YFSETQ. V was clipped by 6 bases and J by 5 bases; unmatched bases: 10. CDR3 size: 14 residues. DNA of the CDR3: TGCGCCAGCACTCGACAAACAGGGGAGGAGACCCAGTACTTC. The encoded protein is CASTRQTGEETQYF. Full variable domain (rest looked up from reference TRBV5-1 and TRBJ2-5): KAGVTQTPRYLIKTRGQQVTLSCSPISGHRSVSWYQQTPGQGLQFLFEYFSETQRNKGNFPGRFSGRQFSNSRSEMNVSTLELGDSALYLCASTRQTGEETQYFGPGTRLLVL.

This chain connects TRBV19 to TRBJ2-3; 7 bases align to TRBD1. The germline V gene encodes CDR1 LNHDA and CDR2 SQIVND (reference sequence). The V and J ends lost 5 bases and 1 base, in that order; junction bases with no gene match: 3. The CDR3 spans 14 residues. The CDR3 nucleotides read TGTGCCAGTAGTGTGGGGACAGGCACAGATACGCAGTATTTT. This gives the protein CASSVGTGTDTQYF.

V usage is TRBV12-3 or TRBV12-4 and J usage is TRBJ1-1; D is perhaps TRBD1 (5 bases). The CDR3 runs to 13 residues. V lost 2 bases to trimming and J lost 7 bases, with 11 bases between them. The CDR3 DNA is TGTGCCAGCAGTTTACGTTGGGGCAGTGAAGCTTTCTTT. Protein: CASSLRWGSEAFF.

This chain links TRBV3-1 (or the pseudogene TRBV3-2) with TRBJ1-4; weak D call: TRBD1 (6 bases). With 2 bases removed from V and 6 bases from J, the gap between germline ends came to 13 bases. The CDR3 sequence is 15 residues long. Germline CDR1 and CDR2: LGHDT and YNNKEL (reference sequence). The CDR3 sequence is CASSQRAGAYEKLFF. In DNA, the CDR3 is TGTGCCAGCAGCCAAAGGGCAGGGGCCTATGAAAAACTGTTTTTT.

This sequence joins TRBV6-5 and TRBJ1-4; 10 nucleotides align to TRBD1. From germline, CDR1 is MNHEY and CDR2 SVGAGI. This CDR3 region has 15 residues. Losses at the gene ends were 4 bases for V and 8 bases for J; bases not matched to a gene: 7. The CDR3 coding sequence is TGTGCCAGCAGTTTCCGACAGGGGGCAGGGGAAAAACTGTTTTTT. This encodes CASSFRQGAGEKLFF.

The count of this clone is one. V and J are TRBV7-2 and TRBJ2-1; 14 bases map to TRBD2. Germline CDR1 SGHTA, CDR2 FQGNSA. The CDR3 spans 16 residues. Trimming removed 5 bases from V and 4 bases from J; junction bases left unmatched: 4. The CDR3 protein is CASSPRTSGGYNEQFF. CDR3 nucleotides: TGTGCCAGCAGCCCACGGACTAGCGGGGGGTACAATGAGCAGTTCTTC.

The V and J genes are TRBV6-4 and TRBJ2-5; D not resolved. Between the trimmed V and J ends, which lost 2 bases and 4 bases, there was a span of 5 bases. The CDR3 length is 12 residues. Germline V gene data show CDR1 as MRHNA and CDR2 as SNTAGT. The CDR3 spells CASSDKAETQYF. The CDR3 DNA sequence: TGTGCCAGCAGTGACAAGGCAGAGACCCAGTACTTC.

This clone has just a few counts. This chain links TRBV4-2 with TRBJ2-5; D possibly corresponds to TRBD1 (6 bases). CDR1 is LGHNA, CDR2 YNFKEQ, per germline. Trimming cost V 1 base and J 5 bases, with 14 bases left between them. The CDR3 is 15 amino acids. DNA for the CDR3: TGTGCCAGCAGCCAAGCAAGGGGGAGCGGCGAGACCCAGTACTTC. This translates into CASSQARGSGETQYF.

The CDR3 nucleotides are TGTGCCAGCTCACCTAGTATTGGTTGGGACACTGAAGCTTTCTTT. Translation: CASSPSIGWDTEAFF. The chain links TRBV18 to TRBJ1-1; D is unresolved. Deletions cut 3 bases from V and 3 bases from J, with 14 bases between. The CDR3 covers 15 residues. Germline V gene lookup returns CDR1 KGHSH and CDR2 LQKENI. Using reference TRBV18 and TRBJ1-1 for the parts outside the CDR3, the full variable domain is NAGVMQNPRHLVRRRGQEARLRCSPMKGHSHVYWYRQLPEEGLKFMVYLQKENIIDESGMPKERFSAEFPKEGPSILRIQQVVRGDSAAYFCASSPSIGWDTEAFFGQGTRLTVV.

V gene TRBV5-5 combines with J gene TRBJ1-3; D might be TRBD1 (6 bases). In germline, CDR1 is SGHKS, CDR2 YYEKEE (reference sequence). CDR3 length equals 15 residues. The germline V and J ends were trimmed by 2 bases and 4 bases, with 13 bases remaining between them. CDR3 DNA sequence: TGTGCCAGCAGCTTTAGCGGGGGCTTCGGAAACACCATATATTTT. Encoded protein: CASSFSGGFGNTIYF.

The rearrangement links TRBV6-1 to TRBJ2-7, with 12 bases aligning to TRBD2. Losses at the gene ends were 2 bases for V and 9 bases for J; bases not matched to a gene: 11. CDR1 and CDR2 from the germline V gene are MNHNS and SASEGT. The CDR3 runs 16 residues. CDR3: CASSETRTSGAHGQYV. The DNA for the CDR3 is TGTGCCAGCAGTGAAACCCGGACTAGCGGGGCCCACGGGCAGTACGTC.

V usage is TRBV2 and J usage is TRBJ1-1, with D perhaps TRBD1 (6 bases). This CDR3 spans 11 amino acids. V shed 6 bases and J shed 7 bases, with 9 bases lying between them. Per germline, CDR1 SNHLY and CDR2 FYNNEI. CDR3 protein: CASSDRFEAFF. CDR3 nucleotides: TGTGCCAGCAGCGACAGGTTTGAAGCTTTCTTT.

This clone came up once. The V and J genes are TRBV11-1 and TRBJ2-1; 7 nucleotides agree with TRBD2. Germline CDR1 is SGHAT and CDR2 is FQDESV (reference sequence). The CDR3 totals 16 residues. V lost 4 bases and J lost 6; bases outside the gene matches: 12. CDR3 DNA sequence: TGTGCCAGCAGCTACCGACCCGGGACTACGGTCAATGAGCAGTTCTTC. Protein sequence: CASSYRPGTTVNEQFF.